This TCR beta chain is drawn from a study of graft-versus-host responses after intestinal transplantation. Study context: Recipients received multivisceral, liver-intestinal, or isolated intestinal transplants. The recipients all started with anti-thymocyte globulin induction and then took tacrolimus and steroids for 3 to 4 years.

Comments on this clone: The antigen is not known.

Using immunoSEQ multiplex PCR, the repertoire was profiled, and TCRdb retains in-frame clones only, with some absent. The sample shows 95,000 to 150,000 clones, 90% to 95% of them seen only once. The CDR3 has 13 amino acids. The germline gives CDR1 LNHDA, CDR2 SQIVND (reference sequence). V lost 3 bases and J 8 bases, leaving 13 bases between the germline ends. The study's findings and limits: In recipient marrow, GvH clones were found, and some appeared first in ileum or blood. High graft-versus-host to host-versus-graft clonal ratios were found in allografts of patients who had graft-donor T cell macrochimerism.

Sample: unstimulated CD4+ T cells sorted from spleen or lymph node cells, taken before intestinal transplant. The TCR originated in a human donor who received an intestinal transplant. V and J are TRBV19 and TRBJ1-2; no clear D gene. CDR3 nucleotide sequence: TGTGCCAGTAGTATCAGTCAGGTTGGCGGCTACACCTTC. Its protein is CASSISQVGGYTF. Variable domain in full (rest from reference TRBV19 and TRBJ1-2): DGGITQSPKYLFRKEGQNVTLSCEQNLNHDAMYWYRQDPGQGLRLIYYSQIVNDFQKGDIAEGYSVSREKKESFPLTVTSAQKNPTAFYLCASSISQVGGYTFGSGTRLTVV.